This T cell receptor (beta chain) was found in a study of blood T cells in healthy people across ages. About this clonotype: The antigen remains undetermined. A read error may produce the germline difference seen at one junction end.

General observations from the study: Unknown donor CMV status possibly confounded expanded clonotype changes.

The CDR3 contains 15 residues. Germline CDR1 reads SEHNR; CDR2 reads FQNEAQ (reference sequence). PCR was performed a second time for about 6 to 12 cycles using a sample-barcoded 5' primer and a J-beta primer mix. Per-sample output comprised a minimum of 2.5 million paired-end reads containing CDR3. TCRdb reanalysed the 5' RACE reads using MiXCR and keeps one entry per CDR3 protein. This table holds some 1.6 million distinct CDR3 sequences, roughly 32% found once. The source of this sequence is a woman aged 25 to 45 in good health. Sequencing was done on a sample of blood. This chain links TRBV7-9 with TRBJ2-3; 8 nucleotides match TRBD1. CDR3 protein: CASSPRQGTTDAQYF. The CDR3 nucleotides read TGTGCCAGCAGCCCACGACAGGGGACCACAGATGCGCAGTATTTT. Together with reference TRBV7-9 and TRBJ2-3, the CDR3 gives the full variable domain: DTGVSQNPRHKITKRGQNVTFRCDPISEHNRLYWYRQTLGQGPEFLTYFQNEAQLEKSRLLSDRFSAERPKGSFSTLEIQRTEQGDSAMYLCASSPRQGTTDAQYFGPGTRLTVL.